This T cell receptor beta chain originates from a study of glioma-infiltrating T cells. Using RNA template, CDR3s of TCR alpha and beta were amplified with iRepertoire arm-PCR. One entry per CDR3 protein results from TCRdb running MiXCR on the multiplex PCR reads. The sample lists about 99,000 distinct CDR3 sequences, around 29% seen once, with 44% in the top ten. V lost 2 bases, J lost 6 bases, and 7 bases stayed unmatched. The CDR3 has 16 amino acids. Germline V CDR1 and CDR2: KGHDR, SFDVKD. In this sample, this clonotype turned up many times. The material sequenced was glioma tissue, nonneoplastic brain tissue, or PBMCs (not recorded which). The chain recombines TRBV24-1 with TRBJ2-1, with TRBD1 matching over 9 bases. This sequence was found in a human donor with low-grade glioma or glioblastoma, undergoing nonglioma brain surgery, or in good health (not recorded which). The DNA of the CDR3 is TGTGCCACCAGTGATTGGGGACAGGGAGCTCGCAATGAGCAGTTCTTC. Translating gives CATSDWGQGARNEQFF.